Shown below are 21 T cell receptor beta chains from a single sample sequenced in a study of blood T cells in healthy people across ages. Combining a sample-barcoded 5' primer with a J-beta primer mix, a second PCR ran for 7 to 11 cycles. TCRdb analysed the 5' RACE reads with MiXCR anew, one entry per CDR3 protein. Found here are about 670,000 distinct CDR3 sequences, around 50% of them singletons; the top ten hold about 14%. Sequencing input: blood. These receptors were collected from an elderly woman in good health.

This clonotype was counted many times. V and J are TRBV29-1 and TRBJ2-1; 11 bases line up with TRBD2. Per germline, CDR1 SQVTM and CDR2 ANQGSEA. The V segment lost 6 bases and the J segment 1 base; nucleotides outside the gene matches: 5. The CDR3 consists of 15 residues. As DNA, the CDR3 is TGCAGCGTGCTTAGCGGGAGGGCTTCCTACAATGAGCAGTTCTTC. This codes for CSVLSGRASYNEQFF.

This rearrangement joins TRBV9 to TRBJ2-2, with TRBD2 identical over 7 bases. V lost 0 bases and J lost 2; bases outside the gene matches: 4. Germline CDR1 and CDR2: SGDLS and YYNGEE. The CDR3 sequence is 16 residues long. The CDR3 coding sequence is TGTGCCAGCAGCGTAGCGACTAGCCGTAACACCGGGGAGCTGTTTTTT. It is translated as CASSVATSRNTGELFF. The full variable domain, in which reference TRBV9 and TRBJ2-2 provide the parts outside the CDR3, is DSGVTQTPKHLITATGQRVTLRCSPRSGDLSVYWYQQSLDQGLQFLIQYYNGEERAKGNILERFSAQQFPDLHSELNLSSLELGDSALYFCASSVATSRNTGELFFGEGSRLTVL.

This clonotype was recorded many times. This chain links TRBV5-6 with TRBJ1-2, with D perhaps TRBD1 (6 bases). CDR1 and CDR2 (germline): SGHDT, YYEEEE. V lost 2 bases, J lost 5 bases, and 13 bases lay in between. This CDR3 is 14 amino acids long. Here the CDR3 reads CASSLPGQVYGYTF. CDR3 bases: TGTGCCAGCAGCTTACCGGGACAAGTTTATGGCTACACCTTC.

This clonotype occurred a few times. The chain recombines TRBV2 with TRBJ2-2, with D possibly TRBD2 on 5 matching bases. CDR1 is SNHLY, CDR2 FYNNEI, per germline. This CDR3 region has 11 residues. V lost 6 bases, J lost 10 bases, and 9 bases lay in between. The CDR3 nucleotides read TGTGCCAGCAGGGAGGCAGTGGAGCTGTTTTTT. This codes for CASREAVELFF.

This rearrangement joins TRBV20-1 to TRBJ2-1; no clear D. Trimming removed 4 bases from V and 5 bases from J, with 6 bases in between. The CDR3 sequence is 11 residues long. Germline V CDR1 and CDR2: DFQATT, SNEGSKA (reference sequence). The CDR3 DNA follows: TGCAGTGCTATTGGGAACAATGAGCAGTTCTTC. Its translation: CSAIGNNEQFF.

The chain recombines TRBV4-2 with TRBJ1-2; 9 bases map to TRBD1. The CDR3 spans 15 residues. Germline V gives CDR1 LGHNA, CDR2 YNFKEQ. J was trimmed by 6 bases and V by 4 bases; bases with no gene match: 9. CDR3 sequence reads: CASSRPQGARDGYTF. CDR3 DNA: TGTGCCAGCAGCCGCCCACAGGGGGCGCGGGATGGCTACACCTTC.

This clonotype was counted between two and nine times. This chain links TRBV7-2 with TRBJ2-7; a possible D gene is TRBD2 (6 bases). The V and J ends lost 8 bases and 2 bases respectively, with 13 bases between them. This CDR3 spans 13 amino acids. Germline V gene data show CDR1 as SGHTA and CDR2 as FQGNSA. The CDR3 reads CASGTSQPYEQYF. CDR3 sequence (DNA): TGTGCCAGCGGGACTTCCCAACCCTACGAGCAGTACTTC.

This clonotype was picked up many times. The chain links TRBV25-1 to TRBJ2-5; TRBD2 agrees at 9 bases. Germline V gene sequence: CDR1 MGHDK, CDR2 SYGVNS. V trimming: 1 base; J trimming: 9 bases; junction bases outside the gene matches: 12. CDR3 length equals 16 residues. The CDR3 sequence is CASSESVSGREEAQYF. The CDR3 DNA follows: TGTGCCAGCAGTGAATCAGTTAGCGGGAGAGAAGAAGCCCAGTACTTC.

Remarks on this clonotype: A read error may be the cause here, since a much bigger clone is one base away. The CDR3 spells CASNTRQGRATNEKLFF. The CDR3 nucleotides read TGTGCCAGCAACACCCGACAGGGACGTGCAACTAATGAAAAACTGTTTTTT. The chain links TRBV7-3 to TRBJ1-4; 7 bases line up with TRBD1. This CDR3 has 17 residues. Germline CDR1 SGHTA, CDR2 FQGTGA. V was clipped by 7 bases and J by 0 bases; unmatched bases: 11.

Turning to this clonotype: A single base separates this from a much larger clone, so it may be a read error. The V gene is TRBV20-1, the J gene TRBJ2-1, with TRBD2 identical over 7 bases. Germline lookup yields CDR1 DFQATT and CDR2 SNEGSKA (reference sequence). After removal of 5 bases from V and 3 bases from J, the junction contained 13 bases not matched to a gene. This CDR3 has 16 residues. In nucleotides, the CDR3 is TGCAGTGCTGGGCGGACGACTAGCCCGTTCTACAATGAGCAGTTCTTC. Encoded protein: CSAGRTTSPFYNEQFF.

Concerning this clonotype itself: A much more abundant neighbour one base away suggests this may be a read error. This chain's CDR3 is CVSSVIGTEQETQYF. Here the CDR3 DNA reads TGTGTCAGCAGCGTAATTGGGACTGAACAAGAGACCCAGTACTTC. The chain has TRBV9 and TRBJ2-5; D is perhaps TRBD2 (6 bases). Germline V gives CDR1 SGDLS, CDR2 YYNGEE. The CDR3 loop spans 15 amino acids.

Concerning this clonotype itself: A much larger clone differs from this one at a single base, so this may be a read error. CDR3 protein: CASSLDLAEVGEQFF. As DNA, the CDR3 is TGTGCCAGCAGCTTAGATTTAGCGGAGGTGGGTGAGCAGTTCTTC. V usage is TRBV7-3 and J usage is TRBJ2-1; D may be TRBD2 (6 bases). This CDR3 is 15 amino acids long. V was clipped by 2 bases and J by 9 bases, with 17 bases between them. Germline V gene sequence: CDR1 SGHTA, CDR2 FQGTGA.

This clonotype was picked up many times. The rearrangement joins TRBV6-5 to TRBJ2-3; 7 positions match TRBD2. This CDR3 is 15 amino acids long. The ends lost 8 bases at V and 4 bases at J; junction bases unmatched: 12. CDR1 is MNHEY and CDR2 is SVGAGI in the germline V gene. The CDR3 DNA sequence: TGTGCCAGCTCGCGGGAGCGGGACGGATCAGATACGCAGTATTTT. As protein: CASSRERDGSDTQYF.

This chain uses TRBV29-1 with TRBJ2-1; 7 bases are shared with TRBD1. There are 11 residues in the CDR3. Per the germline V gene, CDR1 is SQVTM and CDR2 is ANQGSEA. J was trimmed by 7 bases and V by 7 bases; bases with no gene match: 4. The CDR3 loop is CSGQGYNEQFF. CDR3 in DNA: TGCAGCGGACAGGGTTATAATGAGCAGTTCTTC.

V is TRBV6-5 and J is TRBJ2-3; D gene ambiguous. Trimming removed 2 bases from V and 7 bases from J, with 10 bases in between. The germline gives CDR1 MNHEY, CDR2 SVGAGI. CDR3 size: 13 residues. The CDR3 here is CASSYPGSNTQYF. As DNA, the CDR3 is TGTGCCAGCAGTTACCCCGGGTCCAATACGCAGTATTTT.

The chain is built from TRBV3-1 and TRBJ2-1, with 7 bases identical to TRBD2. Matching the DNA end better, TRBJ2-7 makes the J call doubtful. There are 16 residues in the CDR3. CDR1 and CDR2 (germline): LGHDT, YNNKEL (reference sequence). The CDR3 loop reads CASSHLFAHSGNEQYF. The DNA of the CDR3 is TGTGCCAGCAGCCACCTCTTTGCGCACAGCGGGAATGAGCAGTACTTC.

The CDR3 sequence: CASSYAARAGVTYEQYF. In DNA form, the CDR3 reads TGTGCCAGCAGTTATGCTGCTCGAGCGGGAGTCACCTACGAGCAGTACTTC. J is TRBJ2-7 and V is TRBV6-5; TRBD2 matches 8 bases. Germline CDR1 reads MNHEY; CDR2 reads SVGAGI. After removal of 3 bases from V and 2 bases from J, the junction contained 12 bases not matched to a gene. The CDR3 has 17 amino acids.

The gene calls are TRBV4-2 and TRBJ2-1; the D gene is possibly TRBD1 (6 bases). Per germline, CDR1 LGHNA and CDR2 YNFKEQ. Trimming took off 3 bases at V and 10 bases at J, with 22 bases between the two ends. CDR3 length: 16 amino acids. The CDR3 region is CASSHITGTSFGEQFF. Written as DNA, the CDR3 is TGTGCCAGCAGCCACATTACCGGGACATCATTTGGGGAGCAGTTCTTC.

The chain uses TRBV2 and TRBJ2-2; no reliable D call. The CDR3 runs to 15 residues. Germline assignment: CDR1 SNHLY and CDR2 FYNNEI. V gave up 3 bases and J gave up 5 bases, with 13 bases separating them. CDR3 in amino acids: CASSEGTRRTGELFF. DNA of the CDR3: TGTGCCAGCAGTGAGGGCACTCGACGAACCGGGGAGCTGTTTTTT. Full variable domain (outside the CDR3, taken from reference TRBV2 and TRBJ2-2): EPEVTQTPSHQVTQMGQEVILRCVPISNHLYFYWYRQILGQKVEFLVSFYNNEISEKSEIFDDQFSVERPDGSNFTLKIRSTKLEDSAMYFCASSEGTRRTGELFFGEGSRLTVL.

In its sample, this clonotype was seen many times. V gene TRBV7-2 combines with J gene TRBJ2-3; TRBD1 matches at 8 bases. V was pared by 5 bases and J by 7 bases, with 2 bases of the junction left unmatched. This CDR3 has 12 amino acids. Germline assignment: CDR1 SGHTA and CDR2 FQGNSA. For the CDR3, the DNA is TGTGCCAGCAGCCGACAGGGGTATACGCAGTATTTT. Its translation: CASSRQGYTQYF.

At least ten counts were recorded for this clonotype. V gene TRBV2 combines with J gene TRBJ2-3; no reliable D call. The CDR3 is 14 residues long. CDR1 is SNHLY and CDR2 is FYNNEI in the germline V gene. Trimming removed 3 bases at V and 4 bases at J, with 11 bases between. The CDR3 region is CASSESPVSDTQYF. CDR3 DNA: TGTGCCAGCAGTGAGAGTCCAGTCTCAGATACGCAGTATTTT.